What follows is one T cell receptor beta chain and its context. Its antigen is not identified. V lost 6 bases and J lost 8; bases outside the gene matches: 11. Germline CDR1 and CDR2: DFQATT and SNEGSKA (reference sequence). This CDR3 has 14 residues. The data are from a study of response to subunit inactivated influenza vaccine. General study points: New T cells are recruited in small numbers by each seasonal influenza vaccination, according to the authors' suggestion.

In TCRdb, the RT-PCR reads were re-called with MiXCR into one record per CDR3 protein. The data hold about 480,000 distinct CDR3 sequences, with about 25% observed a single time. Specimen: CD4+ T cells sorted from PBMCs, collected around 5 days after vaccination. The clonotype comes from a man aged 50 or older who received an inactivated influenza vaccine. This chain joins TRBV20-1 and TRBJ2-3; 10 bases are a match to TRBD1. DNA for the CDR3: TGCAGTGCGACACCCGGGACAGGGGTGGGTACGCAGTATTTT. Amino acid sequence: CSATPGTGVGTQYF.